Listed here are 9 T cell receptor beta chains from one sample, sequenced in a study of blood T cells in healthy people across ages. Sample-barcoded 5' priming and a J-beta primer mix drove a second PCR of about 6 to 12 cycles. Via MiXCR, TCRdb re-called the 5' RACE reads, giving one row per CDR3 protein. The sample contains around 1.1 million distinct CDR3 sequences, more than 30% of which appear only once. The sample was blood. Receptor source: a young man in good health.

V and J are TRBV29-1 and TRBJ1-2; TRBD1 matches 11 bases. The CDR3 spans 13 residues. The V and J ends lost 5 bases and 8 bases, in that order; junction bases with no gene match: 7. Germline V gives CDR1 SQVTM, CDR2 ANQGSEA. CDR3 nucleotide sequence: TGCAGCGTTCTAGGACAGGGGGCTGAAGGCTACACCTTC. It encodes CSVLGQGAEGYTF. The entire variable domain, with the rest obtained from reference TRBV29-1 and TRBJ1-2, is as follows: SAVISQKPSRDICQRGTSLTIQCQVDSQVTMMFWYRQQPGQSLTLIATANQGSEATYESGFVIDKFPISRPNLTFSTLTVSNMSPEDSSIYLCSVLGQGAEGYTFGSGTRLTVV.

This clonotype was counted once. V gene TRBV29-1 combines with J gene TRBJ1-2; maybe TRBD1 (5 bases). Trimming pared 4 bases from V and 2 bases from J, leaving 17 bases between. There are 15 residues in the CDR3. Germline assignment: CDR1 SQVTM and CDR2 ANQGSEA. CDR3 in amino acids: CSVAHAGPENYGYTF. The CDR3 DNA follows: TGCAGCGTTGCCCATGCAGGGCCGGAGAACTATGGCTACACCTTC.

CDR3 residues: CASRPKLAGGRHEQYF. The CDR3 DNA reads as TGTGCCAGCAGGCCGAAACTAGCGGGGGGGCGGCATGAGCAGTACTTC. The chain combines TRBV12-3 or TRBV12-4 with TRBJ2-7; 13 bases map to TRBD2. V gave up 6 bases and J gave up 7 bases; unmatched junction bases: 12. CDR3 length: 16 residues.

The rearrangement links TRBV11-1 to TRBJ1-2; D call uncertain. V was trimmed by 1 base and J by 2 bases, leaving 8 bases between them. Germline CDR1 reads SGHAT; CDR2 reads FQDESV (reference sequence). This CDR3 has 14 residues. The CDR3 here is CASSLGKQNYGYTF. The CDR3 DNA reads TGTGCCAGCAGCTTAGGGAAACAGAACTATGGCTACACCTTC.

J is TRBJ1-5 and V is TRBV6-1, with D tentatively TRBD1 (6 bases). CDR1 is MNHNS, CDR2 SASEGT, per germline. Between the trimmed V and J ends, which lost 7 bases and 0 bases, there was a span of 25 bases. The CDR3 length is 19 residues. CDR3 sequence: CASKSVGQTVPDSNQPQHF. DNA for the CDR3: TGTGCCAGCAAAAGTGTAGGACAGACTGTACCTGATAGCAATCAGCCCCAGCATTTT.

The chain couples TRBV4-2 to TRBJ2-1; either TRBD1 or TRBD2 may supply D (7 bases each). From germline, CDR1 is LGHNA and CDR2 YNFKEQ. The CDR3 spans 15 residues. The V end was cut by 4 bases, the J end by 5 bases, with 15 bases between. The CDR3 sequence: CASSPLTGTNNEQFF. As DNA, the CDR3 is TGTGCCAGCAGCCCTCTGACAGGGACTAACAATGAGCAGTTCTTC.

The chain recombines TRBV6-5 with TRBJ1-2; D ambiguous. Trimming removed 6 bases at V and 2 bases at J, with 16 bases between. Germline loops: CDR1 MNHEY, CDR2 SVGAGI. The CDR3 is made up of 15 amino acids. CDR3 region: CASRRGPEENYGYTF. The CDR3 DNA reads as TGTGCCAGCAGACGCGGGCCCGAAGAAAACTATGGCTACACCTTC.

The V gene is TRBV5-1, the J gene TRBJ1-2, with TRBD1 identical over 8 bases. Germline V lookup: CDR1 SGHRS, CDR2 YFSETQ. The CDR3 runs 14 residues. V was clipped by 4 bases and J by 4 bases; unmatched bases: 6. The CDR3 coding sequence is TGCGCCAGCAGCACGGGACAGGCCTTCTATGGCTACACCTTC. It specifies CASSTGQAFYGYTF.

The CDR3 region has the DNA TGTGCCAGCAGTTTTAATAGTTATGGGCTCAAGGGTGATACGCAGTATTTT. It encodes CASSFNSYGLKGDTQYF. The chain joins TRBV12-3 or TRBV12-4 to TRBJ2-3; no clear D. Between the trimmed V and J ends, which lost 3 bases and 6 bases, there was a span of 22 bases. The length of the CDR3 is 17 residues.